These T cell receptor beta chains were read from a single sample in a study of shared clonotypes between healthy human individuals. Generated by immunoSEQ multiplex PCR, the TCRdb table keeps only in-frame clones and is missing some. The sample consists of hundreds of thousands of clones, about 74% of them appearing once. Sequencing was done on a sample of memory CD4+ T cells sorted from blood. Receptor source: a woman younger than 45 in good health. Each CDR3 is given with its conserved first and last residue. Each record gives: V gene, J gene, CDR3 length, D gene, clone size, CDR3 DNA, CDR3 protein. D genes are given only for firm matches. Clone size is shown for a subset of rows, as once, few, many or a class of expanded clone.

TRBV1	TRBJ2-5	14	.	.	TGCGCCAGCAGCCAAGCTGGGGGACTAAGGACCCAGTACTTC	CASSQAGGLRTQYF
TRBV2	TRBJ1-5	14	.	once	TGTGCCAGCAGGGCAATTTATAGCAATCAGCCCCAGCATTTT	CASRAIYSNQPQHF
TRBV4-2	TRBJ2-7	13	.	few	TGTGCCAGCAGCCAAGGGCTAGCCTACGAGCAGTACTTC	CASSQGLAYEQYF
TRBV5-1	TRBJ2-7	11	.	.	TGCGCCAGCCGAGGGGGTGGCGAGCAGTACTTC	CASRGGGEQYF
TRBV7-9	TRBJ2-2	15	.	.	TGTGCCAGCCACACGGCACATCACCCGACCGGGGAGCTGTTTTTT	CASHTAHHPTGELFF
TRBV6-6	TRBJ1-1	13	TRBD1	.	TGTGCCAGCAGTTACGACAGGGGCTCTGAAGCTTTCTTT	CASSYDRGSEAFF
TRBV19	TRBJ1-5	18	TRBD1	.	TGTGCCAGTAGTATTGGGACAGATTCATACTTAAGCAATCAGCCCCAGCATTTT	CASSIGTDSYLSNQPQHF
TRBV11-2	TRBJ2-7	15	TRBD2	.	TGTGCCAGCAGCTCTCTTAGCGGGAGGAGCGACGAGCAGTACTTC	CASSSLSGRSDEQYF
TRBV5-1	TRBJ1-1	11	.	.	TGCGCCAGCAGCTTGGTCGGGGTGACTTTCTTT	CASSLVGVTFF
TRBV28	TRBJ2-7	15	TRBD2	few	TGTGCCAGCAGTTTACCTCCGGGACTAGCGGCCGAGCAGTACTTC	CASSLPPGLAAEQYF
TRBV4-1	TRBJ1-4	16	TRBD1	few	TGCGCCAGCAGCCACGTACAGGGGGCGGCTAATGAAAAACTGTTTTTT	CASSHVQGAANEKLFF
TRBV28	TRBJ1-2	13	.	.	TGTGCCAGCAGTGTGGTATTAGACCGTGGCTACACCTTC	CASSVVLDRGYTF
TRBV29-1	TRBJ2-3	14	TRBD1	few	TGCAGCGCTGGGGGGACAGGGAAGGCAGATACGCAGTATTTT	CSAGGTGKADTQYF
TRBV4-2	TRBJ1-1	16	TRBD1	.	TGTGCCAGCAGCCAAGTCCAAGGACAGGACTACACTGAAGCTTTCTTT	CASSQVQGQDYTEAFF
TRBV19	TRBJ2-3	15	.	.	TGTGCCAGTAGTCTTGTGGGGAAGATCACAGATACGCAGTATTTT	CASSLVGKITDTQYF
TRBV6-5	TRBJ2-7	14	.	.	TGTGCCAGCAGTTACCCCGGACAGACGTACGAGCAGTACTTC	CASSYPGQTYEQYF
TRBV27	TRBJ2-1	16	TRBD2	.	TGTGCCAGCAGTCTGCGACTAGCGGGAGGGCTGAATGAGCAGTTCTTC	CASSLRLAGGLNEQFF
TRBV30	TRBJ1-5	16	.	.	TGTGCCTGGAGTGTACGAGGTCAGGGAGGCGATCAGCCCCAGCATTTT	CAWSVRGQGGDQPQHF
TRBV5-4	TRBJ2-4	15	.	.	TGTGCCAGCAGCTTGGCGGGTAGGACCTCGGACATTCAGTACTTC	CASSLAGRTSDIQYF
TRBV5-8	TRBJ2-5	16	.	.	TGTGCCAGCAGTGCCGAGGCAGGCGTGTTGGGAGAGACCCAGTACTTC	CASSAEAGVLGETQYF
TRBV5-8	TRBJ2-1	16	.	.	TGTGCCAGCAGCCTCATGACAGCTCGAGACGACAATGAGCAGTTCTTC	CASSLMTARDDNEQFF
TRBV28	TRBJ1-3	11	.	.	TGTGCCAGCAACTCTGGAAACACCATATATTTT	CASNSGNTIYF
TRBV6-1	TRBJ1-1	13	.	.	TGTGCCGGATGCCAGTCCTTGAACACTGAAGCTTTCTTT	CAGCQSLNTEAFF
TRBV7-3	TRBJ2-1	15	.	.	TGTGCCAGCAGCCCAACGTGGAGCTCCTACAATGAGCAGTTCTTC	CASSPTWSSYNEQFF
TRBV10-3	TRBJ2-2	13	TRBD2	.	TGTGCCACTGGACTAGCGGACACCGGGGAGCTGTTTTTT	CATGLADTGELFF
TRBV4-1	TRBJ1-1	14	.	.	TGCGCCAGCAGCCAACCCACGACAGGTCCGAAAGCTTTCTTT	CASSQPTTGPKAFF
TRBV30	TRBJ1-4	15	.	.	TGTGCCTGGAGTGTAGGTCTGGGCTTGGTGGAAAAACTGTTTTTT	CAWSVGLGLVEKLFF
TRBV15	TRBJ2-2	17	TRBD2	.	TGTGCCACCAGCAGAGTGCTAGCGGGAGGGCCGACCGGGGAGCTGTTTTTT	CATSRVLAGGPTGELFF
TRBV27	TRBJ2-2	15	.	.	TGTGCCAGCAGACGGTCTAGAGGGAGCACCGGGGAGCTGTTTTTT	CASRRSRGSTGELFF
TRBV2	TRBJ2-5	13	.	few	TGTGCCAGCATGAGAGGGGCCCAAGAGACCCAGTACTTC	CASMRGAQETQYF
TRBV11-2	TRBJ2-7	15	.	.	TGTGCCAGCAGCAAAGGGTGGCAACTTACCTACGAGCAGTACTTC	CASSKGWQLTYEQYF
TRBV28	TRBJ1-5	14	.	once	TGTGCCAGCAGTTTAGGGATCGGCAATCAGCCCCAGCATTTT	CASSLGIGNQPQHF
TRBV28	TRBJ2-7	15	.	once	TGTGCCAGCAGTTCCCCGGCAGGGAGAGCCTACGAGCAGTACTTC	CASSSPAGRAYEQYF
TRBV15	TRBJ2-1	19	TRBD2	many	TGTGCCACCAGCTTACAAGCGGGAGGGCCGGTCTTCTCCTACAATGAGCAGTTCTTC	CATSLQAGGPVFSYNEQFF
TRBV10-3	TRBJ2-5	13	.	once	TGTGCCATCAGTAGACTGACAAGTGAGACCCAGTACTTC	CAISRLTSETQYF
TRBV29-1	TRBJ2-7	12	.	once	TGCAGCGTTGACAGGGGCTCCCACGAGCAGTACTTC	CSVDRGSHEQYF
TRBV4-1	TRBJ1-4	15	TRBD1	few	TGCGCCAGCAGCCAACACGGTACAGGGGATGAAAAACTGTTTTTT	CASSQHGTGDEKLFF
TRBV2	TRBJ2-3	14	.	few	TGTGCCAGCAGGTTCGGGGGTGGCACAGATACGCAGTATTTT	CASRFGGGTDTQYF
TRBV11-2	TRBJ1-1	13	.	.	TGTGCCAGCAGCTTGACAGGTAGGACTGAAGCTTTCTTT	CASSLTGRTEAFF
TRBV6-5	TRBJ2-2	15	.	.	TGTGCCAGCAGTACACTCGGACAGAGTGCTAGGGAGCTGTTTTTT	CASSTLGQSARELFF
TRBV5-1	TRBJ2-3	15	.	.	TGCGCCAGCTCCCGGGCCCCACCTAGTATAGATACGCAGTATTTT	CASSRAPPSIDTQYF
TRBV7-2	TRBJ1-4	13	.	.	TGTGCCAGCAGCTTAGGACGTAATGAAAAACTGTTTTTT	CASSLGRNEKLFF
TRBV9	TRBJ2-3	16	.	.	TGTGCCAGCAGCGTAGGGTCGCGGACTAGCACAGATACGCAGTATTTT	CASSVGSRTSTDTQYF
TRBV5-1	TRBJ1-1	15	.	.	TGCGCCAGCAGCGGAACCGGGCTATCGGGCACTGAAGCTTTCTTT	CASSGTGLSGTEAFF
TRBV5-1	TRBJ2-1	17	TRBD2	.	TGCGCCAGCAGCGGGACTAGCGGGAGGGCAGCCTCTAATGAGCAGTTCTTC	CASSGTSGRAASNEQFF
TRBV11-2	TRBJ2-1	15	.	.	TGTGCCAGCAGCTTGAGACTAGTACTTGTCAATGAGCAGTTCTTC	CASSLRLVLVNEQFF
TRBV16	TRBJ1-4	15	TRBD1	.	TGTGCCAGCAGCCAATCGATTCAAGGGGGCGAGGAACTGTTTTTT	CASSQSIQGGEELFF
TRBV28	TRBJ2-2	14	.	.	TGTGCCAGCAGTCCCGGACAAATCACCGGGGAGCTGTTTTTT	CASSPGQITGELFF
TRBV29-1	TRBJ1-3	15	.	.	TGCAGCGTTGAAAAGAATCCCAACTCTGGAAACACCATATATTTT	CSVEKNPNSGNTIYF
TRBV25-1	TRBJ2-3	14	.	many	TGTGCCAGCAGTCCCCGGGGCGACACAGATACGCAGTATTTT	CASSPRGDTDTQYF
TRBV20-1	TRBJ2-5	11	.	few	TGCAGTGCTAGCGTCGGAGAGACCCAGTACTTC	CSASVGETQYF
TRBV19	TRBJ1-5	15	.	.	TGTGCCAGTAACACAGGGCCTTATAGCAATCAGCCCCAGCATTTT	CASNTGPYSNQPQHF
TRBV11-2	TRBJ2-2	16	.	.	TGTGCCAGCAGCTTCACGGGGAGGCGGATCACCGGGGAGCTGTTTTTT	CASSFTGRRITGELFF
TRBV18	TRBJ2-7	15	.	.	TGTGCCAGCTCACCAGAGGGGGGTTTGGGCTACGAGCAGTACTTC	CASSPEGGLGYEQYF